The 18 T cell receptor beta chains reported below all come from one sample, sequenced in a study of Graves' ophthalmopathy and Graves' hyperthyroidism. The authors amplified TCR beta CDR3 regions, and they did so from RNA transcripts for repertoire sequencing. In the first round, RT-PCR was carried out with HTBI primers, and a multiplex PCR formed the second round. TCRdb itself ran the multiplex PCR reads through MiXCR, one entry per CDR3 protein. Of just over 400,000 distinct CDR3 sequences in the sample, under 25% were seen once. Input material: peripheral blood. Source of these receptors: a woman in her late teens or twenties with stable Graves' hyperthyroidism.

This chain connects TRBV7-2 to TRBJ2-7; tentatively, D is TRBD2 (6 bases). The CDR3 contains 15 residues. V lost 5 bases to trimming and J lost 3 bases, with 17 bases between them. The germline V gene has CDR1 SGHTA and CDR2 FQGNSA. The chain's CDR3 is CASSRTGGRGYEQYF. Written as DNA, the CDR3 is TGTGCCAGCAGCCGAACCGGGGGAAGGGGCTACGAGCAGTACTTC. The variable domain in full, with the rest retrieved from reference TRBV7-2 and TRBJ2-7, is GAGVSQSPSNKVTEKGKDVELRCDPISGHTALYWYRQSLGQGLEFLIYFQGNSAPDKSGLPSDRFSAERTGGSVSTLTIQRTQQEDSAVYLCASSRTGGRGYEQYFGPGTRLTVT.

This clonotype has a count of ten or more. This sequence joins TRBV28 and TRBJ2-5; D might be TRBD2 (5 bases). Germline loops: CDR1 MDHEN, CDR2 SYDVKM. The CDR3 length is 13 residues. V shed 7 bases and J shed 5 bases, with 14 bases lying between them. CDR3 amino acids: CASTTPGIETQYF. In DNA form, the CDR3 reads TGTGCCAGCACCACCCCCGGGATTGAGACCCAGTACTTC.

This clonotype has a count of ten or more. The chain combines TRBV9 with TRBJ2-2; 7 nucleotides agree with TRBD2. J gave up 7 bases and V 1 base, and 4 bases lay outside the gene matches. CDR1 is SGDLS and CDR2 is YYNGEE in the germline V gene. The CDR3 is 14 residues long. CDR3 nucleotides: TGTGCCAGCAGCGTATCAGCGGGAAGCGGGGAGCTGTTTTTT. Its translation is CASSVSAGSGELFF.

This chain links TRBV7-8 with TRBJ2-2; D ambiguous. Trimming pared 9 bases from V and 0 bases from J, leaving 8 bases between. There are 13 residues in the CDR3. Germline values: CDR1 SGHVS, CDR2 FQNEAQ. The CDR3 loop reads CARTDANTGELFF. In DNA form, the CDR3 reads TGTGCCAGAACCGACGCGAACACCGGGGAGCTGTTTTTT.

Turning to this clonotype: Because the CDR3 is missing its conserved closing phenylalanine or tryptophan, this is likely a read error. The V call is TRBV4-1, the J call TRBJ1-1; D is unclear. The CDR3 is 11 amino acids. Germline CDR1 and CDR2: MGHRA and YSYEKL. CDR3 nucleotides: TGCGCTAGGATACCCTTCCCTGAAGCTTTCTAT. Amino acids: CARIPFPEAFY.

The rearrangement links TRBV2 to TRBJ1-1; perhaps TRBD1 as D (6 bases). Trimming took off 6 bases at V and 5 bases at J, with 13 bases between the two ends. The CDR3 spans 13 residues. Per germline, CDR1 SNHLY and CDR2 FYNNEI. As DNA, the CDR3 is TGTGCCAGCAGACCAAACAGGGAAACTGAAGCTTTCTTT. Its protein product is CASRPNRETEAFF.

This clonotype has at least ten counts. The V and J genes are TRBV7-2 and TRBJ1-1, with 7 bases aligning to TRBD1. Germline CDR1 is SGHTA and CDR2 is FQGNSA. The CDR3 is 14 amino acids. The junction had 3 bases not matched to a gene; V was cut back by 4 bases and J by 1 base. CDR3 nucleotide sequence: TGTGCCAGCAGCTCCCGGGACAGGAACACTGAAGCTTTCTTT. Translated: CASSSRDRNTEAFF.

This clonotype was seen many times. J is TRBJ2-7 and V is TRBV29-1; no firm D call. CDR3 length: 13 amino acids. Trimming cost V 1 base and J 5 bases, with 12 bases left between them. Germline CDR1 is SQVTM and CDR2 is ANQGSEA. For the CDR3, the DNA is TGCAGCGTTGAAGGAGGTGAATGGGACGAGCAGTACTTC. Translated, it gives CSVEGGEWDEQYF.

This clonotype was detected many times. This chain connects TRBV20-1 to TRBJ2-3, with 12 bases that match TRBD2. Germline assignment: CDR1 DFQATT and CDR2 SNEGSKA (reference sequence). With 0 bases clipped from V and 2 bases from J, the junction kept 9 bases outside the gene matches. CDR3 length equals 18 residues. This chain's CDR3 is CSARDLLAGGRPTDTQYF. DNA for the CDR3: TGCAGTGCTAGAGATCTCCTAGCGGGAGGGCGGCCCACAGATACGCAGTATTTT.

This clonotype was seen repeatedly, ten times or more. This chain connects TRBV20-1 to TRBJ2-5; 9 bases line up with TRBD2. This CDR3 is 16 amino acids long. Germline CDR1 DFQATT, CDR2 SNEGSKA (reference sequence). V dropped 5 bases and J dropped 4; count of bases not matched to a gene: 14. CDR3 region: CSAPNLTSGRRETQYF. CDR3 coding DNA: TGCAGTGCTCCGAATTTGACTAGCGGTAGGCGAGAGACCCAGTACTTC.

There are many counts of this clonotype. The chain is built from TRBV4-2 and TRBJ2-7; D possibly uses TRBD1 or TRBD2 (5 bases each). Germline loops: CDR1 LGHNA, CDR2 YNFKEQ. This CDR3 region has 15 residues. Deletions cut 0 bases from V and 1 base from J, with 10 bases between. CDR3 residues: CASSQETGASYEQYF. The CDR3 nucleotides are TGTGCCAGCAGCCAAGAAACCGGGGCTTCCTACGAGCAGTACTTC.

In the case of this clonotype: Being one base from a much bigger clone, this may be a read error. The J gene is TRBJ2-7, the V gene TRBV30; D uncertain. The germline V and J ends were trimmed by 0 bases and 6 bases, with 6 bases remaining between them. This CDR3 region has 11 residues. The germline gives CDR1 GTSNPN, CDR2 SVGIG (reference sequence). The CDR3 region is CAWSVALEQYV. The CDR3 DNA follows: TGTGCCTGGAGTGTGGCCCTCGAGCAGTACGTC.

This chain links TRBV7-2 with TRBJ2-7; D may be TRBD1 (6 bases). Looked up from germline, CDR1 is SGHTA and CDR2 is FQGNSA. V was clipped by 1 base and J by 6 bases, with 13 bases between them. This CDR3 has 14 amino acids. CDR3 amino acids: CASSLVAGDREQYF. The DNA for the CDR3 is TGTGCCAGCAGCTTAGTGGCAGGGGACCGCGAGCAGTACTTC. Combining the CDR3 with reference TRBV7-2 and TRBJ2-7 gives the whole variable domain GAGVSQSPSNKVTEKGKDVELRCDPISGHTALYWYRQSLGQGLEFLIYFQGNSAPDKSGLPSDRFSAERTGGSVSTLTIQRTQQEDSAVYLCASSLVAGDREQYFGPGTRLTVT.

Many counts were recorded for this clonotype. This chain connects TRBV7-2 to TRBJ2-5, with 12 bases matching TRBD2. The CDR3 is 16 amino acids. The trim removed 3 bases at V and 5 bases at J, leaving 7 bases unmatched. Germline V gene lookup returns CDR1 SGHTA and CDR2 FQGNSA. The CDR3 spells CASSFEGLAGRETQYF. The CDR3 DNA reads as TGTGCCAGCAGCTTCGAAGGACTAGCGGGAAGGGAGACCCAGTACTTC.

This clonotype has just a few counts. A read error may be the cause here, since a much bigger clone is one base away. The chain joins TRBV19 to TRBJ1-1, with D possibly being TRBD1 (5 bases). Germline V CDR1 and CDR2: LNHDA, SQIVND (reference sequence). The CDR3 spans 12 residues. Written as DNA, the CDR3 is TGTGCCAGTAGAGTTCGGGGCTCTGAAGCTTGCTTT. Its translation is CASRVRGSEACF.

This clonotype was counted at least ten times. The chain joins TRBV7-3 to TRBJ2-2; TRBD2 matches at 7 bases. In germline, CDR1 is SGHTA, CDR2 FQGTGA. The CDR3 runs to 15 residues. V trimming: 2 bases; J trimming: 3 bases; junction bases outside the gene matches: 3. CDR3 sequence (DNA): TGTGCCAGCAGCTTAGCGGGAGCCTACACCGGGGAGCTGTTTTTT. Protein: CASSLAGAYTGELFF.

This clonotype was counted ten times or more. The rearrangement joins TRBV15 to TRBJ2-5; D is ambiguous. In germline, CDR1 is LNHNV, CDR2 YYDKDF (reference sequence). Trimming stripped 3 bases from V and 7 bases from J, with 12 bases between. The CDR3 covers 13 residues. The CDR3 protein is CATSSATRATQYF. As DNA, the CDR3 is TGTGCCACCAGCAGCGCCACCCGCGCGACCCAGTACTTC.

The sample holds many counts of this clonotype. The CDR3 coding sequence is TGTGCCAGCAGTTTACTAGCGGGAGCCATTCAGTACTTC. Its protein is CASSLLAGAIQYF. The chain couples TRBV28 to TRBJ2-4; 10 nucleotides match TRBD2. From germline, CDR1 is MDHEN and CDR2 SYDVKM. V lost 2 bases to trimming and J lost 9 bases; unmatched junction nucleotides: 1. CDR3 size: 13 residues.